One sample yielded the 27 T cell receptor beta chains listed below, sequenced in a study of T cell responses to AZD1222 COVID-19 vaccine. The table came from immunoSEQ multiplex PCR; TCRdb's copy has only in-frame clones and leaves some out. The sample contains under 150,000 clones, 90% of which appear only once. The sequencing here drew on peripheral blood, taken on day 0 of AZD1222 vaccination. These receptors were obtained from an adult in good health.

The chain carries TRBV4-1 and TRBJ2-7; 11 bases map to TRBD1. Trimming cost V 1 base and J 7 bases; bases outside gene matches: 3. The CDR3 covers 14 residues. CDR1 is MGHRA, CDR2 YSYEKL, per germline. Here the CDR3 DNA reads TGCGCCAGCAGCCAAGGGACAGGGGGCTGGGAGCAGTACTTC. This sequence encodes CASSQGTGGWEQYF.

The rearrangement joins TRBV4-1 to TRBJ2-4, with 12 nucleotides matching TRBD2. Germline V gene data show CDR1 as MGHRA and CDR2 as YSYEKL. V trimming: 0 bases; J trimming: 7 bases; junction bases outside the gene matches: 7. CDR3 size: 17 residues. The CDR3 sequence: CASSQDTTSGSGNIQYF. The CDR3 nucleotides are TGCGCCAGCAGCCAAGATACGACTAGCGGGAGTGGTAACATTCAGTACTTC.

V is TRBV7-2 and J is TRBJ2-1; TRBD2 might be the D (5 bases). V was shortened by 0 bases and J by 5 bases, with 8 bases between the two germline ends. The CDR3 totals 14 residues. CDR1 and CDR2 (germline): SGHTA, FQGNSA. CDR3 sequence: CASSLAGRNNEQFF. CDR3 coding DNA: TGTGCCAGCAGCTTAGCGGGGAGAAACAATGAGCAGTTCTTC.

The chain couples TRBV19 to TRBJ2-1; 8 nucleotides align to TRBD1. CDR3 length equals 13 residues. The V and J ends lost 8 bases and 6 bases, in that order; junction bases with no gene match: 6. CDR1 LNHDA and CDR2 SQIVND come from the germline V gene (reference sequence). The chain's CDR3 is CASYDRGLNEQFF. The CDR3 DNA sequence: TGTGCCAGTTACGACAGGGGACTCAATGAGCAGTTCTTC.

J is TRBJ1-5 and V is TRBV14; D gene uncertain. This CDR3 spans 13 amino acids. Trimming removed 4 bases from V and 11 bases from J, with 15 bases in between. Germline V lookup: CDR1 SGHDN, CDR2 FVKESK. The CDR3 DNA is TGTGCCAGCAGCCCACTAGGCTACACGACCCAGCATTTT. Translating it yields CASSPLGYTTQHF.

The table lists this clone with a few counts. J is TRBJ2-7 and V is TRBV4-3, with 8 nucleotides matching TRBD2. The germline gives CDR1 LGHNA, CDR2 YSLEER. This CDR3 contains 14 residues. V dropped 3 bases and J dropped 6; count of bases not matched to a gene: 7. The CDR3 DNA reads as TGCGCCAGCAGCCAGGGACTAGAAGGGGGCGAGCAGTACTTC. This gives the protein CASSQGLEGGEQYF.

The chain combines TRBV5-1 with TRBJ2-1; the D is unclear. The CDR3 spans 14 residues. From germline, CDR1 is SGHRS and CDR2 YFSETQ. The V end was cut by 0 bases, the J end by 8 bases, with 12 bases between. CDR3 DNA sequence: TGCGCCAGCAGCTTGGGGAGACCTAACGATGAGCAGTTCTTC. Its protein is CASSLGRPNDEQFF.

This clone came up a few times. The chain combines TRBV10-3 with TRBJ1-5; D might be TRBD1 (5 bases). This CDR3 region has 15 residues. Germline CDR1 ENHRY, CDR2 SYGVKD. The ends were cut back, 6 bases at V and 6 bases at J, with 18 bases in the middle. The DNA for the CDR3 is TGTGCCATCAGCGAACTCGGGGGGATAAGTCAGCCCCAGCATTTT. It yields the protein CAISELGGISQPQHF.

The chain couples TRBV20-1 to TRBJ2-5, with D maybe TRBD1 (6 bases). Trimming pared 6 bases from V and 1 base from J, leaving 6 bases between. Germline V gene sequence: CDR1 DFQATT, CDR2 SNEGSKA (reference sequence). CDR3 length: 11 amino acids. The DNA of the CDR3 is TGCAGTGCGGACAGCCAAGAGACCCAGTACTTC. Encoded protein: CSADSQETQYF.

This chain joins TRBV7-2 and TRBJ1-5, with a possible D match to TRBD1 (5 bases). Trimming pared 5 bases from V and 6 bases from J, leaving 17 bases between. The CDR3 covers 15 residues. Germline values: CDR1 SGHTA, CDR2 FQGNSA. CDR3 sequence: CASSGTRGVGQPQHF. CDR3 DNA: TGTGCCAGCAGCGGAACAAGGGGAGTTGGTCAGCCCCAGCATTTT.

V and J are TRBV25-1 and TRBJ2-1; tentatively, D is TRBD1 or TRBD2 (5 bases each). From germline, CDR1 is MGHDK and CDR2 SYGVNS. V was pared by 2 bases and J by 8 bases, with 13 bases between. This CDR3 spans 14 amino acids. As DNA, the CDR3 is TGTGCCAGCAGTGAACTAGGCAGGGACGATGAGCAGTTCTTC. Its translation is CASSELGRDDEQFF.

V and J are TRBV19 and TRBJ1-2; 8 nucleotides agree with TRBD1. The CDR3 contains 13 residues. V shed 9 bases and J 6 bases; nucleotides not matched to a gene: 9. CDR1 and CDR2 (germline): LNHDA, SQIVND (reference sequence). The CDR3 region is CASAGQVENGYTF. CDR3 sequence (DNA): TGTGCCAGCGCGGGACAGGTAGAGAATGGCTACACCTTC. The full variable domain, in which reference TRBV19 and TRBJ1-2 provide the parts outside the CDR3, is DGGITQSPKYLFRKEGQNVTLSCEQNLNHDAMYWYRQDPGQGLRLIYYSQIVNDFQKGDIAEGYSVSREKKESFPLTVTSAQKNPTAFYLCASAGQVENGYTFGSGTRLTVV.

The chain recombines TRBV6-6 with TRBJ2-3; TRBD1 is a possible D gene (5 bases). Trimming left V 7 bases short and J 4 bases short, with 15 bases between. Looked up from germline, CDR1 is MNHNY and CDR2 is SVGAGI (reference sequence). The CDR3 is 14 amino acids. CDR3 sequence: CASKREGAADTQYF. For the CDR3, the DNA is TGTGCCAGCAAGCGTGAAGGGGCGGCAGATACGCAGTATTTT.

This chain connects TRBV18 to TRBJ1-4; tentatively, D is TRBD1 (6 bases). The CDR3 extends over 14 amino acids. The V gene lost 3 bases and the J gene lost 5 bases, with 10 bases spanning the gap. Germline-derived CDR1 and CDR2 are KGHSH and LQKENI. CDR3 loop: CASSPGQRNEKLFF. CDR3 nucleotide sequence: TGTGCCAGCTCACCCGGACAGAGAAATGAAAAACTGTTTTTT.

The chain uses TRBV6-4 and TRBJ1-1; no firm D call. This CDR3 is built from 12 residues. Germline V gene sequence: CDR1 MRHNA, CDR2 SNTAGT. The V end was cut by 6 bases, the J end by 9 bases, with 14 bases between. CDR3 in amino acids: CASRALTGQAFF. The CDR3 DNA reads TGTGCCAGCAGGGCACTAACGGGTCAAGCTTTCTTT.

The chain employs TRBV5-4 and TRBJ2-2; D is unclear. CDR3 length: 15 residues. Between the trimmed V and J ends, which lost 3 bases and 3 bases, there was a span of 12 bases. The germline V gene has CDR1 SGHNT and CDR2 YYREEE (reference sequence). The CDR3 region is CASSSGRSYTGELFF. DNA of the CDR3: TGTGCCAGCAGCTCAGGACGGTCTTACACCGGGGAGCTGTTTTTT.

This sequence joins TRBV2 and TRBJ1-2; the D is unclear. The germline V gene encodes CDR1 SNHLY and CDR2 FYNNEI. Trimming cost V 6 bases and J 4 bases, with 15 bases left between them. There are 14 residues in the CDR3. In DNA form, the CDR3 reads TGTGCCAGCAGAGAGAGAACTTCCAGCTATGGCTACACCTTC. The encoded protein is CASRERTSSYGYTF.

The chain uses TRBV7-7 and TRBJ2-5; a weak D match, TRBD2 (6 bases). Deletions cut 1 base from V and 7 bases from J, with 22 bases between. CDR1 is SSHAT and CDR2 is FNYEAQ in the germline V gene (reference sequence). CDR3 length: 17 amino acids. CDR3 sequence: CASSLGGGAEDPGTQYF. CDR3 sequence (DNA): TGTGCCAGCAGCTTAGGGGGCGGGGCAGAAGATCCCGGGACCCAGTACTTC. Full variable domain (missing parts from reference TRBV7-7 and TRBJ2-5): GAGVSQSPRYKVTKRGQDVTLRCDPISSHATLYWYQQALGQGPEFLTYFNYEAQPDKSGLPSDRFSAERPEGSISTLTIQRTEQRDSAMYRCASSLGGGAEDPGTQYFGPGTRLLVL.

The chain has TRBV3-1 (or the pseudogene TRBV3-2) and TRBJ2-5; D gene unclear. This CDR3 spans 10 amino acids. Between the trimmed V and J ends, which lost 0 bases and 7 bases, there was a span of 0 bases. The germline gives CDR1 LGHDT, CDR2 YNNKEL (reference sequence). The DNA of the CDR3 is TGTGCCAGCAGCCAAGAGACCCAGTACTTC. It encodes CASSQETQYF.

The chain joins TRBV2 to TRBJ2-5; D may be TRBD1 or TRBD2 (5 bases each). The CDR3 runs to 13 residues. The V end lost 11 bases, the J end lost 5 bases, and 18 bases lay between the germline ends. Germline V gene lookup returns CDR1 SNHLY and CDR2 FYNNEI. The CDR3 nucleotides read TGTGCCGGCCTTTCCCGGGGCGGGGAGACCCAGTACTTC. It encodes CAGLSRGGETQYF.

V gene TRBV2 combines with J gene TRBJ2-3, with D tentatively TRBD2 (5 bases). V lost 3 bases to trimming and J lost 1 base, with 20 bases between them. The germline V gene has CDR1 SNHLY and CDR2 FYNNEI. The CDR3 is 18 amino acids. This CDR3 is CASSDRTRVGSRTDTQYF. The CDR3 coding sequence is TGTGCCAGCAGTGACAGAACTAGGGTCGGGTCGCGCACAGATACGCAGTATTTT.

The rearrangement uses TRBV6-6 and TRBJ2-7, with D perhaps being TRBD1 or TRBD2 (6 bases each). Germline assignment: CDR1 MNHNY and CDR2 SVGAGI (reference sequence). V lost 4 bases and J 2 bases, leaving 9 bases between the germline ends. This CDR3 has 13 amino acids. The CDR3 loop is CASSSRGPYEQYF. The CDR3 bases are TGTGCCAGCAGTTCCCGGGGGCCCTACGAGCAGTACTTC.

The V and J genes are TRBV6-5 and TRBJ2-7; tentative D call: TRBD1 (5 bases). The CDR3 sequence is 14 residues long. With 0 bases removed from V and 3 bases from J, the gap between germline ends came to 9 bases. Germline V gene lookup returns CDR1 MNHEY and CDR2 SVGAGI. DNA of the CDR3: TGTGCCAGCAGTTACTCGATAGGGGACTACGAGCAGTACTTC. This encodes CASSYSIGDYEQYF.

The chain recombines TRBV6-2 or TRBV6-3 with TRBJ2-4, with TRBD2 matching 12 bases. The germline CDR1 and CDR2 sequences are MNHEY and SVGEGT. CDR3 length: 15 residues. The J segment lost 10 bases and the V segment lost 2 bases, leaving 6 bases of the junction unmatched. CDR3 amino acids: CASSYELTSGGIQYF. The DNA of the CDR3 is TGTGCCAGCAGTTACGAACTGACTAGCGGGGGAATTCAGTACTTC.

CDR3 loop: CSVVPDGDTEAFF. CDR3 in DNA: TGCAGCGTTGTGCCCGATGGGGACACTGAAGCTTTCTTT. V usage is TRBV29-1 and J usage is TRBJ1-1; D remains unclear. Germline lookup yields CDR1 SQVTM and CDR2 ANQGSEA. The CDR3 totals 13 residues. Trimming removed 4 bases at V and 3 bases at J, with 12 bases between.

The gene calls are TRBV23-1 and TRBJ2-7, with a weak D call TRBD1 (6 bases). TRBV23-1 qualifies as an ORF whose function is uncertain. V was trimmed by 0 bases and J by 0 bases, leaving 24 bases between them. The CDR3 is made up of 20 amino acids. The CDR3 coding sequence is TGCGCCAGCAGTCAATCCACCAGGGGATTGGGTGTGAGGAGCTCCTACGAGCAGTACTTC. Residues: CASSQSTRGLGVRSSYEQYF.

J is TRBJ2-1 and V is TRBV14, with 8 bases identical to TRBD2. CDR1 and CDR2 from the germline V gene are SGHDN and FVKESK. V was pared by 7 bases and J by 0 bases, with 14 bases of the junction left unmatched. The CDR3 totals 18 residues. CDR3 residues: CASTYHGREASSYNEQFF. Written as DNA, the CDR3 is TGTGCCAGCACCTACCATGGGCGGGAGGCCTCCTCCTACAATGAGCAGTTCTTC.